Listed below are T cell receptor beta chains from one sample, sequenced in a study of cytomegalovirus exposure and HLA in healthy donors. TCRdb's copy holds only in-frame clones and misses some; the assay was immunoSEQ multiplex PCR. The table lists about 250,000 clones, 80% to 95% of them singletons, with 1.5% to 2% in the top ten. The sequenced sample was PBMCs. The receptors here all came from a girl aged 2 to 10 in good health and CMV-seronegative. Each CDR3 is given with its conserved first and last residue. The D gene is left open where the match is weak. Clone size is not always given. Where it is, it says once, few, many or a class for expanded clones.

D	J	size	V	CDR3	DNA
TRBD1	TRBJ1-2	NA	TRBV28	CASRTGTVYGYTF	TGTGCCAGCAGGACCGGGACAGTCTATGGCTACACCTTC
NA	TRBJ1-1	NA	TRBV13	CASRDPGKGDTEAFF	TGTGCCAGCAGAGATCCGGGGAAGGGGGACACTGAAGCTTTCTTT
NA	TRBJ1-1	few	TRBV5-1	CASSRTANTEAFF	TGCGCCAGCAGCCGGACAGCGAACACTGAAGCTTTCTTT
NA	TRBJ2-7	NA	TRBV29-1	CSAGAGDEQYF	TGCAGCGCAGGGGCTGGGGACGAGCAGTACTTC
NA	TRBJ1-5	NA	TRBV12-5	CASGLWDIYQPQHF	TGTGCTAGTGGTTTATGGGACATTTATCAGCCCCAGCATTTT
NA	TRBJ2-7	NA	TRBV4-1	CASSQESRTVYEQYF	TGCGCCAGCAGCCAAGAGTCAAGGACAGTATACGAGCAGTACTTC
NA	TRBJ2-7	NA	TRBV5-6	CASSLGTAVSYEQYF	TGTGCCAGCAGCTTGGGGACAGCCGTTTCCTACGAGCAGTACTTC
TRBD2	TRBJ2-1	NA	TRBV5-4	CASSRQGIAGSYNEQFF	TGTGCCAGCAGCCGGCAGGGAATAGCGGGGTCCTACAATGAGCAGTTCTTC
TRBD2	TRBJ2-3	NA	TRBV25-1	CASSGLAGGLADTQYF	TGTGCCAGCAGTGGCCTAGCGGGAGGGCTAGCAGATACGCAGTATTTT
NA	TRBJ2-7	NA	TRBV18	CASSPGGQGLNEQYF	TGTGCCAGCTCACCCGGCGGGCAGGGGCTTAACGAGCAGTACTTC
TRBD2	TRBJ2-1	NA	TRBV5-1	CASSGPLAGGPNEQFF	TGCGCCAGCAGCGGACCACTGGCGGGGGGGCCCAATGAGCAGTTCTTC
TRBD1	TRBJ2-7	NA	TRBV4-1	CASSQAEGASSYEQYF	TGCGCCAGCAGCCAAGCTGAGGGGGCGAGCTCCTACGAGCAGTACTTC
TRBD2	TRBJ2-2	NA	TRBV7-2	CASSFGRGDRELFF	TGTGCCAGCAGCTTTGGGCGGGGGGACCGGGAGCTGTTTTTT
TRBD1	TRBJ1-2	NA	TRBV30	CAWRARTGTVYGYTF	TGTGCCTGGAGGGCTAGGACAGGGACAGTTTATGGCTACACCTTC
TRBD2	TRBJ2-1	NA	TRBV19	CASSISGSSYNEQFF	TGTGCCAGTAGTATAAGCGGGAGCTCCTACAATGAGCAGTTCTTC
NA	TRBJ1-1	NA	TRBV5-1	CASSSDSLREAFF	TGCGCCAGCAGCTCGGACAGCCTACGTGAAGCTTTCTTT
NA	TRBJ2-1	NA	TRBV7-9	CASSRLEQFF	TGTGCCAGCAGCCGACTCGAGCAGTTCTTC
NA	TRBJ2-7	NA	TRBV9	CASSPRGGEYEQYF	TGTGCCAGCAGCCCGAGGGGGGGAGAGTACGAGCAGTACTTC
NA	TRBJ2-1	once	TRBV6-1	CASSAWVGADSSYNEQFF	TGTGCCAGCAGTGCGTGGGTGGGGGCTGACAGCTCCTACAATGAGCAGTTCTTC
TRBD1	TRBJ2-7	NA	TRBV11-2	CASSFSGTGTTYEQYF	TGTGCCAGCAGCTTTTCCGGGACAGGGACAACCTACGAGCAGTACTTC
NA	TRBJ2-3	NA	TRBV5-4	CASPPISEDTQYF	TGTGCCAGCCCGCCCATTAGCGAAGATACGCAGTATTTT
NA	TRBJ2-3	NA	TRBV6-1	CASSDSLTRRDTQYF	TGTGCCAGCAGCGACTCCTTGACTAGGAGGGATACGCAGTATTTT
TRBD1	TRBJ1-1	NA	TRBV11-3	CASSSVDRDTEAFF	TGTGCCAGCAGCTCCGTGGACAGGGACACTGAAGCTTTCTTT
TRBD2	TRBJ2-7	NA	TRBV5-4	CASSLVLAGESEQYF	TGTGCCAGCAGCTTGGTTCTAGCGGGAGAGTCCGAGCAGTACTTC
NA	TRBJ2-7	NA	TRBV5-1	CASSQTGTYEQYF	TGCGCCAGCAGCCAAACAGGGACCTACGAGCAGTACTTC
TRBD2	TRBJ2-7	NA	TRBV6-5	CASRTSGIYEQYF	TGTGCCAGCCGGACTAGCGGAATCTACGAGCAGTACTTC
TRBD2	TRBJ2-3	NA	TRBV5-6	CASSLRGLAGVVGTDTQYF	TGTGCCAGCAGCTTGCGGGGACTAGCGGGAGTGGTTGGCACAGATACGCAGTATTTT
TRBD1	TRBJ1-5	NA	TRBV10-3	CAISLGTGDNQPQHF	TGTGCCATCAGCCTGGGGACAGGGGACAATCAGCCCCAGCATTTT
NA	TRBJ2-5	once	TRBV18	CASSERTNSQETQYF	TGTGCCAGCTCAGAACGGACTAATTCCCAAGAGACCCAGTACTTC
NA	TRBJ2-7	NA	TRBV28	CASSPQPDSYEQYF	TGTGCCAGCAGTCCACAACCAGACAGCTACGAGCAGTACTTC
TRBD2	TRBJ2-1	NA	TRBV11-2	CASQTSGWEGEQFF	TGTGCCAGCCAGACTAGCGGGTGGGAGGGTGAGCAGTTCTTC
TRBD2	TRBJ2-2	NA	TRBV7-2	CASSLAPLAGAIGELFF	TGTGCCAGCAGCTTAGCGCCACTAGCGGGAGCCATCGGGGAGCTGTTTTTT
TRBD2	TRBJ2-7	once	TRBV4-1	CASSQVGTSATYEQYF	TGCGCCAGCAGCCAAGTGGGGACTAGCGCTACCTACGAGCAGTACTTC
NA	TRBJ1-1	NA	TRBV29-1	CSVRTGDRTEAFF	TGCAGCGTTAGGACCGGGGATCGCACTGAAGCTTTCTTT
NA	TRBJ1-2	NA	TRBV20-1	CSVRAGDGYTF	TGCAGTGTTCGGGCAGGGGATGGCTACACCTTC
TRBD2	TRBJ2-5	once	TRBV6-6	CASKSGGARETQYF	TGTGCCAGCAAGAGCGGGGGGGCACGGGAGACCCAGTACTTC
TRBD1	TRBJ2-1	NA	TRBV5-1	CASSLGTGDSEVF	TGCGCCAGCAGCTTGGGGACAGGTGATTCCGAGGTCTTC
TRBD2	TRBJ2-5	NA	TRBV9	CASSRRTSGGAYQETQYF	TGTGCCAGCAGCCGACGGACTAGCGGGGGAGCTTACCAAGAGACCCAGTACTTC
NA	TRBJ1-3	NA	TRBV28	CASRLEGSSGNTIYF	TGTGCCAGCAGACTGGAGGGTAGCTCTGGAAACACCATATATTTT
NA	TRBJ2-7	NA	TRBV11-1	CASRQNPGRYEQYF	TGTGCCAGCAGACAGAACCCTGGTCGATACGAGCAGTACTTC
NA	TRBJ1-2	NA	TRBV2	CASSDSPRSYYGYTF	TGTGCCAGCAGTGATAGTCCTAGGTCCTATTACGGCTACACCTTC
TRBD2	TRBJ2-2	NA	TRBV2	CASRAPWGGSTGTGELFF	TGTGCCAGCAGGGCCCCCTGGGGCGGGAGTACTGGCACCGGGGAGCTGTTTTTT
NA	TRBJ2-7	NA	TRBV2	CATSGQTYEQYF	TGTGCCACCTCGGGACAAACTTACGAGCAGTACTTC
TRBD1	TRBJ1-4	NA	TRBV7-6	CASSFETSGTGVEKLFF	TGTGCCAGCAGCTTCGAAACCTCCGGGACAGGGGTTGAAAAACTGTTTTTT
TRBD2	TRBJ2-3	NA	TRBV2	CATLDGTRSSDTQYF	TGTGCCACCCTAGACGGGACTAGGTCTTCCGATACGCAGTATTTT
TRBD1	TRBJ1-2	NA	TRBV27	CASSGTGVSHGYTF	TGTGCCAGCAGCGGAACAGGGGTATCCCATGGCTACACCTTC
TRBD1	TRBJ2-7	NA	TRBV6-5	CASSLHRGPSYEQYF	TGTGCCAGCAGCCTCCACAGGGGGCCCTCCTACGAGCAGTACTTC
NA	TRBJ2-1	NA	TRBV30	CAWSVQDHEQFF	TGTGCCTGGAGTGTACAGGACCATGAGCAGTTCTTC
NA	TRBJ2-7	NA	TRBV13	CASSPEGEPYEQYF	TGTGCCAGCAGCCCAGAGGGGGAACCGTACGAGCAGTACTTC
TRBD2	TRBJ2-1	NA	TRBV27	CASSSLPGLAGVGSYNEQFF	TGTGCCAGCAGTTCCCTACCGGGACTAGCGGGAGTGGGGTCCTACAATGAGCAGTTCTTC
NA	TRBJ2-2	NA	TRBV30	CAWSEAYPTGELFF	TGTGCCTGGAGTGAAGCCTACCCTACCGGGGAGCTGTTTTTT
TRBD2	TRBJ2-1	once	TRBV5-1	CASSPGLAGSNEQFF	TGCGCCAGCAGCCCGGGACTAGCGGGGAGCAATGAGCAGTTCTTC
TRBD2	TRBJ2-7	NA	TRBV10-1	CASSESGGSSYEQYF	TGCGCCAGCAGTGAATCCGGGGGGAGCTCCTACGAGCAGTACTTC
NA	TRBJ1-4	NA	TRBV5-1	CASSKETTGQPSGLFF	TGCGCCAGCAGCAAGGAGACGACAGGACAGCCTTCAGGGCTGTTTTTT